This T cell receptor (beta chain) was found in a study of glioma-infiltrating T cells. The study's findings and limits: Non-neoplastic patients had below-expected tissue-blood divergence, while all gliomas exceeded expectation.

The CDR3 has 15 amino acids. Trimming removed 5 bases from V and 0 bases from J, with 13 bases in between. Germline V gene data show CDR1 as SGHTA and CDR2 as FQGNSA. Amplification of TCR alpha and beta CDR3 regions from RNA used iRepertoire nested multiplex PCR. MiXCR was run by TCRdb on the multiplex PCR reads, yielding one entry per CDR3 protein. The sample lists approximately 90,000 distinct CDR3 sequences, about 25% seen once, with over 5.5% in the top ten. This clonotype was observed many times. Its antigen is not identified. The chain combines TRBV7-2 with TRBJ1-1; tentatively, D is TRBD1 (5 bases). The TCR was taken from a human donor with low-grade glioma or glioblastoma, undergoing nonglioma brain surgery, or in good health (not recorded which). Sequencing input: glioma tissue, nonneoplastic brain tissue, or PBMCs (not recorded which). In nucleotides, the CDR3 is TGTGCCAGCAGCGCAACAGGTAATATGAACACTGAAGCTTTCTTT. Translating gives CASSATGNMNTEAFF.